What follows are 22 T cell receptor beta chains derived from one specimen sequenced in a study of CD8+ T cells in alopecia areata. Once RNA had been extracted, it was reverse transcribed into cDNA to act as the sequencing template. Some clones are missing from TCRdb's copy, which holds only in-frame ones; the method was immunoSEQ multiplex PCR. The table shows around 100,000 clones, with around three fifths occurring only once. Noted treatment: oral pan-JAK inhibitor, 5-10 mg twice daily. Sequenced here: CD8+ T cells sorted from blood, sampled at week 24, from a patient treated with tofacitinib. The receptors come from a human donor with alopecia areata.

The CDR3 sequence is CATQAGLHIQETQYF. The DNA of the CDR3 is TGTGCCACCCAGGCGGGACTACATATCCAAGAGACCCAGTACTTC. The chain carries TRBV10-3 and TRBJ2-5, with TRBD2 identical over 7 bases. Germline lookup yields CDR1 ENHRY and CDR2 SYGVKD. J lost 1 base, V lost 10 bases, and 12 bases had no gene match. The CDR3 runs 15 residues.

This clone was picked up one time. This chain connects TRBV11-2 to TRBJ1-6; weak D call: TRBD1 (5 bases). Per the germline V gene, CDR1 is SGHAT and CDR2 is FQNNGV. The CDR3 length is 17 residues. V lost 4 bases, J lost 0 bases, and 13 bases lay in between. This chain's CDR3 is CASSWLRVSSYNSPLHF. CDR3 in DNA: TGTGCCAGCAGCTGGCTCAGGGTGAGCTCCTATAATTCACCCCTCCACTTT.

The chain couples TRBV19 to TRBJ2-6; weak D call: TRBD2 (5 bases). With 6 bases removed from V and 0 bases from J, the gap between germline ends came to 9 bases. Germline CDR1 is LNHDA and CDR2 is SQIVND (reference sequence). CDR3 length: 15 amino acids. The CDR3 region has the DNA TGTGCCAGTAGCCGTCGGGACTCTGGGGCCAACGTCCTGACTTTC. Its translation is CASSRRDSGANVLTF.

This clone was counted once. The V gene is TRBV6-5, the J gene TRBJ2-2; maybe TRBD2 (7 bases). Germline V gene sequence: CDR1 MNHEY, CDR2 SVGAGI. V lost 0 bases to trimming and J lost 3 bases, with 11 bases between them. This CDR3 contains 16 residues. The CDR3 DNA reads TGTGCCAGCAGTTACTCAGGGGGGGGACACACCGGGGAGCTGTTTTTT. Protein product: CASSYSGGGHTGELFF.

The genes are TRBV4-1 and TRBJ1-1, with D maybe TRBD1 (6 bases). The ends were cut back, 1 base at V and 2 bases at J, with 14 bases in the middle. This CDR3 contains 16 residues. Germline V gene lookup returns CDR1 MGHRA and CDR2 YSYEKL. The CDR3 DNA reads TGCGCCAGCAGCCAAGTGGGTGCGGGACACAACACTGAAGCTTTCTTT. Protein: CASSQVGAGHNTEAFF.

The DNA of the CDR3 is TGTGCCAGCAGCTTAGGGCAGGGAGTGCATGGCTACACCTTC. It is translated as CASSLGQGVHGYTF. This chain connects TRBV7-9 to TRBJ1-2, with D possibly being TRBD1 (5 bases). This CDR3 region has 14 residues. Germline V lookup: CDR1 SEHNR, CDR2 FQNEAQ (reference sequence). Trimming removed 1 base from V and 6 bases from J, with 12 bases in between.

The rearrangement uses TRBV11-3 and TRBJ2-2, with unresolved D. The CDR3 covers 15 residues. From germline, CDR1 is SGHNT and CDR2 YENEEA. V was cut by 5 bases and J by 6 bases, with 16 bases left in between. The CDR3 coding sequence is TGTGCCAGCAGCCCAGCCCCTGGCTACGCCGGGGAGCTGTTTTTT. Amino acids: CASSPAPGYAGELFF.

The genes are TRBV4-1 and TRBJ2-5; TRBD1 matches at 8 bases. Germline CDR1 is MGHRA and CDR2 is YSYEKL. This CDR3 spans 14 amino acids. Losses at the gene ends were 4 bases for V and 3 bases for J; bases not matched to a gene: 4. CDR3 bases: TGCGCCAGCAGCCGACAGGGGTCGGAAGAGACCCAGTACTTC. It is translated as CASSRQGSEETQYF.

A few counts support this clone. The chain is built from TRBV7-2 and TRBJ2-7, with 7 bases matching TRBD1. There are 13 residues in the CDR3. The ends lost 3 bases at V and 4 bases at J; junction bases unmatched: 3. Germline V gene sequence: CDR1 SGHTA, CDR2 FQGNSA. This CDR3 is CASSFWTGYEQYF. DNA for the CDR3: TGTGCCAGCAGCTTTTGGACAGGATACGAGCAGTACTTC.

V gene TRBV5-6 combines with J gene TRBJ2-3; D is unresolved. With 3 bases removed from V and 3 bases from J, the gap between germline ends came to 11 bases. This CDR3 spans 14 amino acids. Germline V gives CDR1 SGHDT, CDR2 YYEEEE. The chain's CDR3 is CASSYDRLTDTQYF. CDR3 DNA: TGTGCCAGCAGCTACGACCGTTTAACAGATACGCAGTATTTT.

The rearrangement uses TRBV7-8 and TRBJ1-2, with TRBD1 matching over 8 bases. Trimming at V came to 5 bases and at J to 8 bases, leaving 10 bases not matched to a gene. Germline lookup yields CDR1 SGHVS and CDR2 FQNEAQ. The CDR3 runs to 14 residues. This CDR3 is CASSHRTGIKGYTF. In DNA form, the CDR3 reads TGTGCCAGCAGCCACAGGACAGGGATAAAGGGCTACACCTTC.

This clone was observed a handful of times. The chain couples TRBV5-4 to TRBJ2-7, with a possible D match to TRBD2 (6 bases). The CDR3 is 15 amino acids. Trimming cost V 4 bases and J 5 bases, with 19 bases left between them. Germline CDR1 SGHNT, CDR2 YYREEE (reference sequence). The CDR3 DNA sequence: TGTGCCAGCAGCCAAGGGGAGCGGGCTCCCCACGAGCAGTACTTC. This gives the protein CASSQGERAPHEQYF.

The CDR3 loop is CATSGTGERIYGYTF. The CDR3 coding sequence is TGTGCCACCAGCGGCACAGGGGAAAGGATCTATGGCTACACCTTC. The rearrangement joins TRBV15 to TRBJ1-2; 7 bases fit TRBD1. CDR1 LNHNV and CDR2 YYDKDF come from the germline V gene (reference sequence). V trimming: 5 bases; J trimming: 4 bases; junction bases outside the gene matches: 10. This CDR3 region has 15 residues.

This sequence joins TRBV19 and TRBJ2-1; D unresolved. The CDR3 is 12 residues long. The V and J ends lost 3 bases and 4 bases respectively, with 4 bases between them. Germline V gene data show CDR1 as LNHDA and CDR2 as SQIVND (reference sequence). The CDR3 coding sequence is TGTGCCAGTAGTATGGGATACAATGAGCAGTTCTTC. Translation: CASSMGYNEQFF.

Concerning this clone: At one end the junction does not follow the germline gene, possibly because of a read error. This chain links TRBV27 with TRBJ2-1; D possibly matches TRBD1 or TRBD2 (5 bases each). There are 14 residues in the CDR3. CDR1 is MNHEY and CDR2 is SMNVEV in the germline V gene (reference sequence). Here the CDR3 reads CASSLSWGNNEQFF. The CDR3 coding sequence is TGTGCCAGCAGTCTATCATGGGGGAACAATGAGCAGTTCTTC.

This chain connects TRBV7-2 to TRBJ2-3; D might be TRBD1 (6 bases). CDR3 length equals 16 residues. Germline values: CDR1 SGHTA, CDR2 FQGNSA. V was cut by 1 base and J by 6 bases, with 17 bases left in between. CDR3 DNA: TGTGCCAGCAGCTTAGATAAGGGGGTGGGTGGTGATACGCAGTATTTT. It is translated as CASSLDKGVGGDTQYF.

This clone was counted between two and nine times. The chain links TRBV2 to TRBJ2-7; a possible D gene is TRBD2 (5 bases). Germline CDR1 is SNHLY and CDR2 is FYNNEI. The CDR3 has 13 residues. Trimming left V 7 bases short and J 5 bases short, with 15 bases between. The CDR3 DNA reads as TGTGCCAGCATTGAGGGTCTGGCCCACGAGCAGTACTTC. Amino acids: CASIEGLAHEQYF.

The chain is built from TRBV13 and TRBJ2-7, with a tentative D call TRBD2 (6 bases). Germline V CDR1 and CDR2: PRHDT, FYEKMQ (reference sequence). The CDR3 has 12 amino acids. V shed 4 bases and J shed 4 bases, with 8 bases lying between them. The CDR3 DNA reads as TGTGCCAGCAGCTCGGGGGTTTACGAGCAGTACTTC. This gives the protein CASSSGVYEQYF.

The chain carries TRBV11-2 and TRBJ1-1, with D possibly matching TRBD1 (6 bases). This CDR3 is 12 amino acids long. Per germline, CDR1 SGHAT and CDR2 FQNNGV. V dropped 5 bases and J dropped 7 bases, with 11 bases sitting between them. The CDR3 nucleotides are TGTGCCAGCAGCAAAGGGGGTCTTGAAGCTTTCTTT. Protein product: CASSKGGLEAFF.

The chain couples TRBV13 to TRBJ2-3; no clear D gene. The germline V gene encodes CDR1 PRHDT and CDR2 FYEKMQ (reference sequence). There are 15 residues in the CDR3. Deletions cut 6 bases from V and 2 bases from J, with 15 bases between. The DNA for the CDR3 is TGTGCCAGCAGTCATGAACTGGCTTTCACAGATACGCAGTATTTT. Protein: CASSHELAFTDTQYF.

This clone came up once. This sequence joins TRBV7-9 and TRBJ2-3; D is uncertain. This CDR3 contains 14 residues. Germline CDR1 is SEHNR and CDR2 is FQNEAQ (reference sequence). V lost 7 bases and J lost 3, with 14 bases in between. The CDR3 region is CASTRRASTDTQYF. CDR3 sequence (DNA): TGTGCCAGCACCCGCCGGGCTTCGACAGATACGCAGTATTTT.

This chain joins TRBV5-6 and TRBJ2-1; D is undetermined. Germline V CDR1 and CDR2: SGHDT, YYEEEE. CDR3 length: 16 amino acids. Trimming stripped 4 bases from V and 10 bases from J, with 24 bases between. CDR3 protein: CASSPKGSGLFWEQFF. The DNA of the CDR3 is TGTGCCAGCAGCCCGAAAGGTTCCGGGTTATTTTGGGAGCAGTTCTTC. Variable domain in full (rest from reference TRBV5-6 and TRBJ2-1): DAGVTQSPTHLIKTRGQQVTLRCSPKSGHDTVSWYQQALGQGPQFIFQYYEEEERQRGNFPDRFSGHQFPNYSSELNVNALLLGDSALYLCASSPKGSGLFWEQFFGPGTRLTVL.